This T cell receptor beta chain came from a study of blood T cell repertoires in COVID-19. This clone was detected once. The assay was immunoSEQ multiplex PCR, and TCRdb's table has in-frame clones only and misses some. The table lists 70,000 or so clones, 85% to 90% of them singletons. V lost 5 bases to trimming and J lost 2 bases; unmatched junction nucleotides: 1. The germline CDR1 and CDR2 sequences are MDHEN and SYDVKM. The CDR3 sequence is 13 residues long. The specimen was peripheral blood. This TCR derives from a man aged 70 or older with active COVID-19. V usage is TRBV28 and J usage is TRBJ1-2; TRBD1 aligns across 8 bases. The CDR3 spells CASSRQGNYGYTF. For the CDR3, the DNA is TGTGCCAGCAGTCGACAGGGGAACTATGGCTACACCTTC.